These 29 T cell receptor beta chains were sequenced from one sample in a study of brain T cells in children with intractable seizures. Sequenced by immunoSEQ multiplex PCR; TCRdb stores in-frame clones only, minus some. The repertoire has under 150,000 clones, around 94% of them found once; the top ten carry approximately 3.9%. Source: peripheral blood, taken at surgery. These TCRs come from a boy less than two years old with hemimegalencephaly and intractable seizures.

The J gene is TRBJ2-7, the V gene TRBV4-3; the D call may be TRBD1 or TRBD2 (6 bases each). The CDR3 is 15 residues long. CDR1 LGHNA and CDR2 YSLEER come from the germline V gene. Trimming pared 1 base from V and 4 bases from J, leaving 14 bases between. This chain's CDR3 is CASSQARLGGYEQYF. CDR3 coding DNA: TGCGCCAGCAGCCAAGCAAGACTAGGGGGGTACGAGCAGTACTTC.

The J gene is TRBJ2-5, the V gene TRBV7-9; TRBD1 aligns across 7 bases. The CDR3 loop spans 15 amino acids. The J segment lost 7 bases and the V segment lost 4 bases, leaving 12 bases of the junction unmatched. Per the germline V gene, CDR1 is SEHNR and CDR2 is FQNEAQ (reference sequence). CDR3 amino acids: CASSSPGQQDGTQYF. The CDR3 DNA reads as TGTGCCAGCAGCTCGCCGGGACAGCAGGATGGGACCCAGTACTTC.

CDR3 protein: CASNLSGRGYYEQYF. DNA of the CDR3: TGTGCCAGCAACCTTTCCGGGCGGGGGTACTACGAGCAGTACTTC. The genes are TRBV28 and TRBJ2-7, with TRBD2 identical over 7 bases. The CDR3 loop spans 15 amino acids. Germline CDR1 and CDR2: MDHEN and SYDVKM. V was pared by 7 bases and J by 3 bases, with 12 bases of the junction left unmatched.

The chain is built from TRBV19 and TRBJ2-3; 11 positions match TRBD2. The length of the CDR3 is 17 residues. Germline V CDR1 and CDR2: LNHDA, SQIVND (reference sequence). With V trimmed by 3 bases and J by 3 bases, 8 bases remained unmatched. The CDR3: CASSMGLAGGWTDTQYF. Written as DNA, the CDR3 is TGTGCCAGTAGTATGGGTCTAGCGGGAGGTTGGACAGATACGCAGTATTTT.

This chain links TRBV27 with TRBJ2-1; 10 bases are a match to TRBD2. The junction had 13 bases not matched to a gene; V was cut back by 1 base and J by 4 bases. The CDR3 sequence is 19 residues long. Germline-derived CDR1 and CDR2 are MNHEY and SMNVEV (reference sequence). CDR3 loop: CASSLLPHSASGSYNEQFF. The DNA for the CDR3 is TGTGCCAGCAGTTTATTGCCCCATTCTGCTAGCGGGAGTTACAATGAGCAGTTCTTC.

The CDR3 sequence: CASSSGTNSGNTIYF. Written as DNA, the CDR3 is TGCGCCAGCAGCTCGGGAACTAACTCTGGAAACACCATATATTTT. The gene calls are TRBV5-1 and TRBJ1-3, with D unclear. Trimming took 3 bases from V and 0 from J, leaving 10 bases between them. CDR1 and CDR2 from the germline V gene are SGHRS and YFSETQ. The CDR3 totals 15 residues.

This chain links TRBV9 with TRBJ2-5; TRBD2 agrees at 8 bases. This CDR3 is built from 17 residues. V lost 0 bases to trimming and J lost 7 bases; unmatched junction nucleotides: 14. Germline V gives CDR1 SGDLS, CDR2 YYNGEE. The CDR3 nucleotides read TGTGCCAGCAGCGTAGTCGGGGATGCGGGAGGTGAGGTGACCCAGTACTTC. Encoded protein: CASSVVGDAGGEVTQYF.

The rearrangement links TRBV7-2 to TRBJ2-1; 10 bases are a match to TRBD2. There are 17 residues in the CDR3. The V and J ends lost 2 bases and 8 bases, in that order; junction bases with no gene match: 12. The germline V gene encodes CDR1 SGHTA and CDR2 FQGNSA. The DNA of the CDR3 is TGTGCCAGCAGCTTATATCCTAGCGGGAGTGAGGACGATGAGCAGTTCTTC. Protein product: CASSLYPSGSEDDEQFF.

CDR3 protein: CASSGRVGTGRYEQYF. CDR3 DNA: TGTGCCAGCAGCGGGAGAGTTGGGACGGGGCGATACGAGCAGTACTTC. V gene TRBV7-2 combines with J gene TRBJ2-7; D tentatively reads TRBD1 or TRBD2 (5 bases each). The V and J ends lost 5 bases and 4 bases respectively, with 21 bases between them. The CDR3 runs to 16 residues. Germline assignment: CDR1 SGHTA and CDR2 FQGNSA.

The genes are TRBV19 and TRBJ1-2; D uncertain. The V gene lost 3 bases and the J gene lost 2 bases, with 10 bases spanning the gap. Germline CDR1 LNHDA, CDR2 SQIVND (reference sequence). The CDR3 runs to 14 residues. The CDR3 reads CASSIAFTNYGYTF. The CDR3 DNA reads TGTGCCAGTAGTATCGCATTCACCAACTATGGCTACACCTTC.

This clone was observed once. The J gene is TRBJ2-1, the V gene TRBV20-1; a weak D match, TRBD2 (6 bases). CDR3 length equals 11 residues. V lost 3 bases to trimming and J lost 12 bases, with 12 bases between them. Per the germline V gene, CDR1 is DFQATT and CDR2 is SNEGSKA (reference sequence). CDR3 sequence: CSASETRWQFF. The CDR3 DNA is TGCAGTGCTAGTGAGACTAGGTGGCAGTTCTTC.

This clone showed up just a few times. This sample also contains other DNA sequences that code for the same CDR3. The chain is built from TRBV6-5 and TRBJ1-4; D is unresolved. The germline V gene has CDR1 MNHEY and CDR2 SVGAGI. V gave up 2 bases and J gave up 0 bases, with 4 bases separating them. The length of the CDR3 is 14 residues. As DNA, the CDR3 is TGTGCCAGCAGTTACGGTACAACTAATGAAAAACTGTTTTTT. This codes for CASSYGTTNEKLFF.

The rearrangement uses TRBV6-5 and TRBJ1-2; the D is unclear. Germline CDR1 is MNHEY and CDR2 is SVGAGI. The V end was cut by 10 bases, the J end by 7 bases, with 16 bases between. The CDR3 has 12 amino acids. The CDR3 is CATRTEIAGYTF. The CDR3 DNA reads as TGTGCCACCAGAACCGAAATTGCTGGCTACACCTTC.

This clone came up a few times. This chain uses TRBV11-3 with TRBJ2-7; TRBD2 might be the D (6 bases). The CDR3 is made up of 16 amino acids. Germline CDR1 and CDR2: SGHNT and YENEEA. V was cut by 3 bases and J by 1 base, with 16 bases left in between. CDR3 region: CASSFRRGLLSYEQYF. CDR3 bases: TGTGCCAGCAGCTTCCGGCGGGGCTTATTGTCCTACGAGCAGTACTTC.

The chain employs TRBV25-1 and TRBJ2-3; 7 bases are a match to TRBD2. V dropped 1 base and J dropped 3; count of bases not matched to a gene: 4. The germline gives CDR1 MGHDK, CDR2 SYGVNS. The CDR3 is 15 amino acids. DNA for the CDR3: TGTGCCAGCAGTGAATTTGGGGGAGGGACAGATACGCAGTATTTT. Encoded protein: CASSEFGGGTDTQYF.

This clone was counted a single time. The gene calls are TRBV7-3 and TRBJ2-1, with 14 bases fitting TRBD2. The V gene end was trimmed by 0 bases and the J gene end by 0 bases; junction bases not matched to a gene: 7. Germline V gives CDR1 SGHTA, CDR2 FQGTGA. This CDR3 has 20 amino acids. The CDR3 loop is CASSLTGTSGSRRSYNEQFF. In nucleotides, the CDR3 is TGTGCCAGCAGCTTAACGGGGACTAGCGGGAGTAGACGCTCCTACAATGAGCAGTTCTTC.

V usage is TRBV3-1 (or the pseudogene TRBV3-2) and J usage is TRBJ2-7; D is unresolved. The germline V and J ends were trimmed by 0 bases and 4 bases, with 10 bases remaining between them. The CDR3 is 14 residues long. The germline CDR1 and CDR2 sequences are LGHDT and YNNKEL (reference sequence). The CDR3 nucleotides are TGTGCCAGCAGCCAAGATTGGAAGGCGTACGAGCAGTACTTC. Translated, it gives CASSQDWKAYEQYF.

The chain employs TRBV12-5 and TRBJ2-4, with 10 bases aligning to TRBD2. The CDR3 covers 16 residues. Losses at the gene ends were 1 base for V and 0 bases for J; bases not matched to a gene: 0. The germline V gene has CDR1 LGHNT and CDR2 FRNRAP. The CDR3 here is CASGLGLAGAKNIQYF. The CDR3 DNA is TGTGCTAGTGGTTTGGGACTAGCGGGAGCCAAAAACATTCAGTACTTC.

A single count supports this clone. The chain has TRBV30 and TRBJ1-2; 7 nucleotides agree with TRBD1. Trimming cost V 3 bases and J 3 bases; bases outside gene matches: 13. Germline V gives CDR1 GTSNPN, CDR2 SVGIG (reference sequence). The CDR3 has 16 residues. The CDR3 region is CAWRRGRLTNHYGYTF. The CDR3 DNA sequence: TGTGCCTGGAGAAGGGGGCGTTTAACTAACCACTATGGCTACACCTTC. Based on the CDR3 plus reference TRBV30 and TRBJ1-2, the full variable domain is SQTIHQWPATLVQPVGSPLSLECTVEGTSNPNLYWYRQAAGRGLQLLFYSVGIGQISSEVPQNLSASRPQDRQFILSSKKLLLSDSGFYLCAWRRGRLTNHYGYTFGSGTRLTVV.

V and J are TRBV9 and TRBJ2-5; D gene unclear. The CDR3 totals 13 residues. Trimming removed 0 bases from V and 5 bases from J, with 8 bases in between. From germline, CDR1 is SGDLS and CDR2 YYNGEE. The DNA for the CDR3 is TGTGCCAGCAGCGTAGGGTCCTACGAGACCCAGTACTTC. It encodes CASSVGSYETQYF.

The rearrangement uses TRBV19 and TRBJ2-1; D uncertain. There are 15 residues in the CDR3. With 4 bases removed from V and 2 bases from J, the gap between germline ends came to 12 bases. CDR1 and CDR2 (germline): LNHDA, SQIVND (reference sequence). This CDR3 reads CASSTLSLPYNEQFF. DNA for the CDR3: TGTGCCAGTAGTACCTTATCGCTCCCCTACAATGAGCAGTTCTTC.

V gene TRBV10-1 combines with J gene TRBJ1-1; unclear D gene. Trimming left V 6 bases short and J 5 bases short, with 13 bases between. Germline CDR1 WNHNN, CDR2 SYGVQD (reference sequence). The CDR3 extends over 13 amino acids. CDR3 loop: CASRQTTGTEAFF. The CDR3 nucleotides read TGCGCCAGCAGACAGACTACCGGGACTGAAGCTTTCTTT.

The chain combines TRBV27 with TRBJ2-7, with 12 bases aligning to TRBD2. The ends lost 1 base at V and 3 bases at J; junction bases unmatched: 16. CDR3 length: 20 residues. Germline CDR1 is MNHEY and CDR2 is SMNVEV (reference sequence). For the CDR3, the DNA is TGTGCCAGCAGTTTATATGGCCCGCGACTAGCGGGAGTTAGGGACTACGAGCAGTACTTC. Its translation is CASSLYGPRLAGVRDYEQYF.

The chain has TRBV5-1 and TRBJ2-5; D not certain. This CDR3 is 14 amino acids long. Between the trimmed V and J ends, which lost 0 bases and 5 bases, there was a span of 11 bases. Germline V CDR1 and CDR2: SGHRS, YFSETQ. The CDR3 sequence: CASSLARSRETQYF. The CDR3 nucleotides are TGCGCCAGCAGCTTGGCCAGGAGTAGGGAGACCCAGTACTTC. The full variable domain, rest sourced from reference TRBV5-1 and TRBJ2-5, is KAGVTQTPRYLIKTRGQQVTLSCSPISGHRSVSWYQQTPGQGLQFLFEYFSETQRNKGNFPGRFSGRQFSNSRSEMNVSTLELGDSALYLCASSLARSRETQYFGPGTRLLVL.

This rearrangement joins TRBV6-5 to TRBJ1-1; TRBD1 matches 7 bases. Per germline, CDR1 MNHEY and CDR2 SVGAGI. The CDR3 is 14 amino acids. The J segment lost 5 bases and the V segment lost 5 bases, leaving 8 bases of the junction unmatched. The CDR3 coding sequence is TGTGCCAGCAGTCCTCGACAGGGCCGGACTGAAGCTTTCTTT. As protein: CASSPRQGRTEAFF.

The V gene is TRBV19, the J gene TRBJ2-5, with TRBD1 as a possible D gene (5 bases). V was pared by 0 bases and J by 0 bases, with 14 bases between. CDR3 length: 17 residues. Germline CDR1 reads LNHDA; CDR2 reads SQIVND (reference sequence). CDR3 in amino acids: CASSIEFTRQYQETQYF. The CDR3 DNA is TGTGCCAGTAGTATAGAATTTACCCGACAGTACCAAGAGACCCAGTACTTC.

The chain recombines TRBV7-2 with TRBJ2-7; 8 bases are shared with TRBD1. The V gene end was trimmed by 3 bases and the J gene end by 5 bases; junction bases not matched to a gene: 6. The CDR3 extends over 14 amino acids. Germline lookup yields CDR1 SGHTA and CDR2 FQGNSA. The CDR3 reads CASSFDRGLNEQYF. The CDR3 DNA reads TGTGCCAGCAGCTTTGACAGGGGCCTAAACGAGCAGTACTTC.

This sequence joins TRBV7-3 and TRBJ2-2, with TRBD2 as a possible D gene (6 bases). With 3 bases removed from V and 1 base from J, the gap between germline ends came to 6 bases. This CDR3 region has 14 residues. Germline V gene data show CDR1 as SGHTA and CDR2 as FQGTGA. DNA for the CDR3: TGTGCCAGCAGCTTTAGCGGGAACACCGGGGAGCTGTTTTTT. This codes for CASSFSGNTGELFF.

The chain couples TRBV6-5 to TRBJ2-1, with D possibly matching TRBD1 (6 bases). CDR1 MNHEY and CDR2 SVGAGI come from the germline V gene. V gave up 7 bases and J gave up 5 bases, with 9 bases separating them. The CDR3 loop spans 12 amino acids. The CDR3 is CASTTGNNEQFF. The CDR3 DNA reads as TGTGCCAGCACTACAGGGAACAATGAGCAGTTCTTC.